This passage covers 26 T cell receptor beta chains from one sample sequenced in a study of siplizumab effects on memory and regulatory T cells. The table came from immunoSEQ multiplex PCR; TCRdb's copy has only in-frame clones and leaves some out. The top ten hold about 0.1% of the sample, which has some 63,000 clones, roughly 96% seen once. The material sequenced was naive CD8+ T cells sorted from blood. The source of these receptors is a human donor in good health.

The chain has TRBV4-1 and TRBJ2-7; D gene unclear. This CDR3 has 12 amino acids. V was cut by 0 bases and J by 1 base, with 1 base left in between. Germline CDR1 and CDR2: MGHRA and YSYEKL. CDR3: CASSQESYEQYF. In DNA form, the CDR3 reads TGCGCCAGCAGCCAAGAATCCTACGAGCAGTACTTC.

The gene calls are TRBV10-3 and TRBJ1-2; 9 nucleotides agree with TRBD1. The V segment lost 2 bases and the J segment 4 bases; nucleotides outside the gene matches: 11. The CDR3 loop spans 17 amino acids. CDR1 ENHRY and CDR2 SYGVKD come from the germline V gene. This CDR3 reads CAISEDSGTGSPYGYTF. The CDR3 bases are TGTGCCATCAGTGAGGACTCGGGGACAGGGAGTCCCTATGGCTACACCTTC.

The chain joins TRBV5-8 to TRBJ1-1; tentative D call: TRBD1 (5 bases). V was pared by 3 bases and J by 10 bases, with 10 bases between. The CDR3 extends over 11 amino acids. Per germline, CDR1 SGHTS and CDR2 YDEGEE. The CDR3 loop is CASSYPRGAFF. The CDR3 DNA sequence: TGTGCCAGCAGCTATCCGAGGGGAGCTTTCTTT.

This sequence joins TRBV7-3 and TRBJ1-1, with TRBD1 matching over 9 bases. Germline CDR1 is SGHTA and CDR2 is FQGTGA. The CDR3 totals 15 residues. V shed 5 bases, J shed 4 bases, and the junction held 8 bases outside the gene matches. The CDR3 DNA reads as TGTGCCAGCAGCCTCGGGACAGGGTCTCCCACTGAAGCTTTCTTT. Amino acid sequence: CASSLGTGSPTEAFF.

The chain has TRBV7-9 and TRBJ2-5; D is unresolved. Germline values: CDR1 SEHNR, CDR2 FQNEAQ (reference sequence). The V end was cut by 3 bases, the J end by 5 bases, with 4 bases between. CDR3 length equals 11 residues. CDR3 in DNA: TGTGCCAGCAGCTTCGGGGAGACCCAGTACTTC. Its translation: CASSFGETQYF.

The gene calls are TRBV19 and TRBJ1-1; the match to TRBD1 covers 8 bases. The CDR3 totals 17 residues. V gave up 7 bases and J gave up 0 bases; unmatched junction bases: 13. Germline CDR1 and CDR2: LNHDA and SQIVND (reference sequence). CDR3 region: CASNWGTGHTLNTEAFF. CDR3 coding DNA: TGTGCCAGTAATTGGGGGACAGGCCATACTTTGAACACTGAAGCTTTCTTT.

The chain is built from TRBV27 and TRBJ2-3; 8 nucleotides align to TRBD2. The CDR3 contains 14 residues. Germline trimming cut 8 bases from V and 1 base from J; bases unmatched to any gene: 5. Looked up from germline, CDR1 is MNHEY and CDR2 is SMNVEV (reference sequence). The CDR3 DNA reads TGTGCCAGCTTTAGCGGGGACGGCACAGATACGCAGTATTTT. This translates into CASFSGDGTDTQYF.

This chain connects TRBV7-8 to TRBJ2-7; D is possibly TRBD1 or TRBD2 (5 bases each). Germline V CDR1 and CDR2: SGHVS, FQNEAQ. Trimming stripped 1 base from V and 0 bases from J, with 22 bases between. This CDR3 region has 19 residues. Here the CDR3 reads CASSLGSFSPGTSSYEQYF. The CDR3 coding sequence is TGTGCCAGCAGCTTAGGATCCTTTTCCCCCGGGACGTCCTCCTACGAGCAGTACTTC.

The chain recombines TRBV7-9 with TRBJ2-3; 11 positions match TRBD2. Germline V gives CDR1 SEHNR, CDR2 FQNEAQ (reference sequence). V trimming: 1 base; J trimming: 4 bases; junction bases outside the gene matches: 1. The CDR3 has 15 residues. CDR3 sequence: CASSLVLAGADTQYF. The CDR3 bases are TGTGCCAGCAGCTTAGTACTAGCGGGGGCAGATACGCAGTATTTT.

This rearrangement joins TRBV7-9 to TRBJ2-3; D gene uncertain. The CDR3 spans 12 residues. V dropped 5 bases and J dropped 1 base, with 4 bases sitting between them. Germline CDR1 and CDR2: SEHNR and FQNEAQ (reference sequence). The CDR3 DNA sequence: TGTGCCAGCAGCCACGGCACAGATACGCAGTATTTT. It yields the protein CASSHGTDTQYF.

V is TRBV6-1 and J is TRBJ1-3; TRBD1 is a possible D gene (6 bases). CDR1 is MNHNS and CDR2 is SASEGT in the germline V gene. This CDR3 is built from 15 residues. V lost 10 bases and J 0 bases, leaving 16 bases between the germline ends. The CDR3 loop reads CATGGGQSSGNTIYF. Written as DNA, the CDR3 is TGTGCCACCGGGGGTGGACAGAGCTCTGGAAACACCATATATTTT.

As concerns this clone: A read error may produce the germline difference seen at one junction end. The chain is built from TRBV7-2 and TRBJ1-2; TRBD1 agrees at 8 bases. This CDR3 region has 14 residues. Per germline, CDR1 SGHTA and CDR2 FQGNSA. CDR3 sequence (DNA): TGTGCCAGCAACTTAGCGGACAGGGAAGACGGCTACACCTTC. This translates into CASNLADREDGYTF.

The V and J genes are TRBV2 and TRBJ2-1; D call uncertain. Trimming took 2 bases from V and 0 from J, leaving 11 bases between them. This CDR3 comprises 16 residues. The germline V gene encodes CDR1 SNHLY and CDR2 FYNNEI. This CDR3 reads CASSERAVFSYNEQFF. For the CDR3, the DNA is TGTGCCAGCAGTGAAAGGGCAGTATTCTCCTACAATGAGCAGTTCTTC.

V and J are TRBV30 and TRBJ2-7, with D tentatively TRBD1 (5 bases). Looked up from germline, CDR1 is GTSNPN and CDR2 is SVGIG (reference sequence). The length of the CDR3 is 14 residues. V lost 0 bases and J lost 5, with 14 bases in between. The CDR3 sequence is CAWSVAGFFDEQYF. CDR3 nucleotides: TGTGCCTGGAGTGTTGCAGGGTTTTTCGACGAGCAGTACTTC.

The chain uses TRBV7-8 and TRBJ2-5; D is uncertain. This CDR3 is 16 amino acids long. Trimming left V 6 bases short and J 4 bases short, with 21 bases between. From germline, CDR1 is SGHVS and CDR2 FQNEAQ. The CDR3 DNA sequence: TGTGCCAGCAGTTTCTTTACTTCAGCCCGAGGAGAGACCCAGTACTTC. This sequence encodes CASSFFTSARGETQYF.

The rearrangement links TRBV6-1 to TRBJ1-6; D gene ambiguous. The CDR3 extends over 14 amino acids. Trimming took 0 bases from V and 8 from J, leaving 8 bases between them. The germline gives CDR1 MNHNS, CDR2 SASEGT. The DNA for the CDR3 is TGTGCCAGCAGTGAAGCAGGGTTCGATTCACCCCTCCACTTT. Its protein product is CASSEAGFDSPLHF.

This rearrangement joins TRBV6-1 to TRBJ2-1; D is undetermined. Trimming pared 4 bases from V and 6 bases from J, leaving 7 bases between. Germline CDR1 and CDR2: MNHNS and SASEGT. There are 12 residues in the CDR3. The CDR3 region is CASSGLTNEQFF. CDR3 bases: TGTGCCAGCAGTGGGCTCACCAATGAGCAGTTCTTC.

This chain joins TRBV9 and TRBJ2-5, with D perhaps matching TRBD2 (5 bases). V was pared by 1 base and J by 1 base, with 11 bases between. Germline assignment: CDR1 SGDLS and CDR2 YYNGEE. The CDR3 consists of 15 residues. The CDR3 here is CASSVNPGLQETQYF. As DNA, the CDR3 is TGTGCCAGCAGCGTAAATCCCGGACTCCAAGAGACCCAGTACTTC. Complete variable domain (other parts from reference TRBV9 and TRBJ2-5): DSGVTQTPKHLITATGQRVTLRCSPRSGDLSVYWYQQSLDQGLQFLIQYYNGEERAKGNILERFSAQQFPDLHSELNLSSLELGDSALYFCASSVNPGLQETQYFGPGTRLLVL.

The chain recombines TRBV11-3 with TRBJ2-7; D is uncertain. Germline CDR1 reads SGHNT; CDR2 reads YENEEA. V dropped 5 bases and J dropped 3 bases, with 8 bases sitting between them. This CDR3 is built from 12 residues. This CDR3 is CASSPGGYEQYF. CDR3 DNA: TGTGCCAGCAGCCCCGGTGGCTACGAGCAGTACTTC. Looking up the rest from reference TRBV11-3 and TRBJ2-7 gives the full variable domain: EAGVVQSPRYKIIEKKQPVAFWCNPISGHNTLYWYLQNLGQGPELLIRYENEEAVDDSQLPKDRFSAERLKGVDSTLKIQPAELGDSAVYLCASSPGGYEQYFGPGTRLTVT.

The chain combines TRBV7-9 with TRBJ2-7; D gene unclear. The CDR3 is 14 residues long. The V gene lost 5 bases and the J gene lost 3 bases, with 14 bases spanning the gap. Germline CDR1 and CDR2: SEHNR and FQNEAQ (reference sequence). The CDR3 nucleotides read TGTGCCAGCAGCCAGGACGGGCCTTTCTACGAGCAGTACTTC. Translated: CASSQDGPFYEQYF.

The rearrangement links TRBV7-2 to TRBJ2-7, with 8 nucleotides matching TRBD1. The germline V gene encodes CDR1 SGHTA and CDR2 FQGNSA. The CDR3 runs to 14 residues. V lost 3 bases, J lost 6 bases, and 7 bases stayed unmatched. The CDR3 is CASSFRQGAGEQYF. The CDR3 bases are TGTGCCAGCAGCTTCCGTCAGGGGGCGGGCGAGCAGTACTTC.

The rearrangement links TRBV28 to TRBJ2-7, with D hard to call. V dropped 5 bases and J dropped 0 bases, with 5 bases sitting between them. CDR1 is MDHEN and CDR2 is SYDVKM in the germline V gene. The CDR3 has 12 residues. CDR3 DNA: TGTGCCAGCAGTAGTCTCTCCTACGAGCAGTACTTC. Protein product: CASSSLSYEQYF. Together with reference TRBV28 and TRBJ2-7, the CDR3 gives the full variable domain: DVKVTQSSRYLVKRTGEKVFLECVQDMDHENMFWYRQDPGLGLRLIYFSYDVKMKEKGDIPEGYSVSREKKERFSLILESASTNQTSMYLCASSSLSYEQYFGPGTRLTVT.

This chain connects TRBV7-9 to TRBJ1-3, with D unclear. CDR3 size: 15 residues. Trimming pared 4 bases from V and 0 bases from J, leaving 10 bases between. CDR1 is SEHNR and CDR2 is FQNEAQ in the germline V gene (reference sequence). The CDR3 here is CASSSSGISGNTIYF. As DNA, the CDR3 is TGTGCCAGCAGCTCTAGCGGGATCTCTGGAAACACCATATATTTT.

This clone was found once. The chain carries TRBV5-1 and TRBJ2-7; D is perhaps TRBD1 or TRBD2 (5 bases each). V lost 9 bases and J lost 0, with 13 bases in between. The CDR3 totals 13 residues. Germline loops: CDR1 SGHRS, CDR2 YFSETQ. The CDR3, as DNA: TGCGCCATGCCGGGACGGAGCTCCTACGAGCAGTACTTC. Amino acid sequence: CAMPGRSSYEQYF. The whole variable domain, filled in from reference TRBV5-1 and TRBJ2-7, reads KAGVTQTPRYLIKTRGQQVTLSCSPISGHRSVSWYQQTPGQGLQFLFEYFSETQRNKGNFPGRFSGRQFSNSRSEMNVSTLELGDSALYLCAMPGRSSYEQYFGPGTRLTVT.

The chain uses TRBV7-9 and TRBJ2-2, with 11 bases fitting TRBD2. CDR3 length equals 15 residues. Germline CDR1 and CDR2: SEHNR and FQNEAQ (reference sequence). V lost 4 bases, J lost 4 bases, and 2 bases stayed unmatched. CDR3 sequence reads: CASSSSGGSTGELFF. The CDR3 DNA sequence: TGTGCCAGCAGCTCTAGCGGGGGGAGCACCGGGGAGCTGTTTTTT. Full variable domain (missing parts from reference TRBV7-9 and TRBJ2-2): DTGVSQNPRHKITKRGQNVTFRCDPISEHNRLYWYRQTLGQGPEFLTYFQNEAQLEKSRLLSDRFSAERPKGSFSTLEIQRTEQGDSAMYLCASSSSGGSTGELFFGEGSRLTVL.

The rearrangement uses TRBV11-2 and TRBJ2-2; 12 bases agree with TRBD1. Germline CDR1 and CDR2: SGHAT and FQNNGV. With V trimmed by 6 bases and J by 5 bases, 7 bases remained unmatched. This CDR3 comprises 16 residues. The DNA of the CDR3 is TGTGCCAGCAGTTTGGGACAGGGGGCTGTGACCGGGGAGCTGTTTTTT. Translating gives CASSLGQGAVTGELFF.